This is a list of T cell receptor beta chains from one sample in a study of cytomegalovirus exposure and HLA in healthy donors. The table came from immunoSEQ multiplex PCR; TCRdb's copy has only in-frame clones and leaves some out. The table records about 160,000 clones, roughly two thirds of them present only once. The material sequenced was PBMCs. These receptors were obtained from a young woman in good health and CMV-seronegative. Each CDR3 is given with its conserved first and last residue. The order of the fields is clone size, D gene, J gene, CDR3 length, V gene, CDR3 DNA, CDR3 protein. A D gene is named only where the DNA matches it firmly. Clone size, where shown, is once, few, many, or a class for clones that have expanded.

- - TRBJ1-1 14 TRBV28 TGTGCCAGCAGCTTTATGGGGGGATATACTGAAGCTTTCTTT CASSFMGGYTEAFF
- TRBD1 TRBJ1-1 16 TRBV7-2 TGTGCCAGCAGCTTAGAGGTCGGAGGGGGCGGTTCTGAAGCTTTCTTT CASSLEVGGGGSEAFF
few - TRBJ2-7 13 TRBV7-9 TGTGCCAGCAGCTCCGGGGGCTCCTACGAGCAGTACTTC CASSSGGSYEQYF
- - TRBJ2-7 15 TRBV2 TGTGCCAGCAGTGAACAGGCAAACCTCCCCTACGAGCAGTACTTC CASSEQANLPYEQYF
- - TRBJ2-5 15 TRBV9 TGTGCCAGCAGCGTAGGGTCTGGACAGCGAGAGACCCAGTACTTC CASSVGSGQRETQYF
- - TRBJ2-6 15 TRBV5-4 TGTGCCAGCAGCTTGGGGGGGGATGGGGCCAACGTCCTGACTTTC CASSLGGDGANVLTF
few - TRBJ1-5 16 TRBV6-1 TGTGCCAGCAGTGTGCTCCCGGGGGGTAGCAATCAGCCCCAGCATTTT CASSVLPGGSNQPQHF
- TRBD1 TRBJ2-7 15 TRBV9 TGTGCCAGCAGCCTAACGGGACAGGGGGGTCACGAGCAGTACTTC CASSLTGQGGHEQYF
- - TRBJ1-3 15 TRBV4-1 TGCGCCAGCAGCCAAGTTGAGATCGTTGGAAACACCATATATTTT CASSQVEIVGNTIYF
- - TRBJ1-1 14 TRBV29-1 TGCAGCGTTGGGAGGCGATCCCCGGGAACTGAAGCTTTCTTT CSVGRRSPGTEAFF
once TRBD2 TRBJ2-3 16 TRBV5-1 TGCGCCAGCAGCTTGTATGGCGGGAGGTCCGTTGATACGCAGTATTTT CASSLYGGRSVDTQYF
- - TRBJ2-5 14 TRBV6-5 TGTGCCAGCCGACTTCAGGGATTCGGAGAGACCCAGTACTTC CASRLQGFGETQYF
few TRBD1 TRBJ1-4 13 TRBV28 TGTGCCAGCAGTTTTTTCCAGGGGGGAAAACTGTTTTTT CASSFFQGGKLFF
- TRBD1 TRBJ2-4 14 TRBV28 TGTGCCAGCAGTAGAGACAGGGCAGTTCCCATTCAGTACTTC CASSRDRAVPIQYF
- TRBD1 TRBJ2-5 15 TRBV27 TGTGCCAGCAGCCGGGACAGGGGAATCCAAGAGACCCAGTACTTC CASSRDRGIQETQYF
few - TRBJ1-4 15 TRBV18 TGTGCCAGCTCAGTACAGGGTTCAACTAATGAAAAACTGTTTTTT CASSVQGSTNEKLFF
- - TRBJ2-2 16 TRBV12-2 TGTGCAAGTCGCTTAGTCCGGTCGTATAGCACCGGGGAGCTGTTTTTT CASRLVRSYSTGELFF
- - TRBJ1-2 13 TRBV19 TGTGCCAGTAGGTGGTCAGTTAACTATGGCTACACCTTC CASRWSVNYGYTF
- TRBD1 TRBJ2-7 14 TRBV5-1 TGCGCCAGCAGCAGCCGGACAGGGAGGTTCGAGCAGTACTTC CASSSRTGRFEQYF
- - TRBJ2-3 16 TRBV21-1 TGTGCCAGCAGCAAAGGGACTAGCGGGACTCCAGATACGCAGTATTTT CASSKGTSGTPDTQYF
- TRBD2 TRBJ2-5 14 TRBV19 TGTGCCAGTAGTATAGGGGGACTAGCGCGTGAGCAGTACTTC CASSIGGLAREQYF
once TRBD1 TRBJ2-2 16 TRBV7-9 TGTTCCAGCAGCTTCAACCGGGACAGGGGGACCGGGGAGCTGTTTTTT CSSSFNRDRGTGELFF
- - TRBJ1-4 14 TRBV6-6 TGTGCCAGCAGCCGAAACGGAGTCAGTGAAAAACTGTTTTTT CASSRNGVSEKLFF
few TRBD2 TRBJ2-3 18 TRBV28 TGTGCCAGCAGTTTAAGGACTAGCGGGGGGCCCAGCACAGATACGCAGTATTTT CASSLRTSGGPSTDTQYF